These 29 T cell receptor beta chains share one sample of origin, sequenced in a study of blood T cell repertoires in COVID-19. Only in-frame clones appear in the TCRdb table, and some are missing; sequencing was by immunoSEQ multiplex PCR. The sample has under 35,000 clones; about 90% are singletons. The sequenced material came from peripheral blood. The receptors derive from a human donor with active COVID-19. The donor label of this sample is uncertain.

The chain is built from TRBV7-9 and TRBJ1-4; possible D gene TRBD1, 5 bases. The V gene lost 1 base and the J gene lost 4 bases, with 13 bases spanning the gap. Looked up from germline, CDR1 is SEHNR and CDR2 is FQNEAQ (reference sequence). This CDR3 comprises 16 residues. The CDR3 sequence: CASSLEGFGHNEKLFF. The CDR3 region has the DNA TGTGCCAGCAGCTTAGAAGGGTTCGGACATAATGAAAAACTGTTTTTT.

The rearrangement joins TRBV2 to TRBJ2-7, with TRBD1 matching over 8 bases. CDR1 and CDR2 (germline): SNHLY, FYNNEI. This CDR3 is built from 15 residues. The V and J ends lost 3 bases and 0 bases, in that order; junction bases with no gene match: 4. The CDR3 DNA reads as TGTGCCAGCAGTGATGCAGGACAGGGCTCCTACGAGCAGTACTTC. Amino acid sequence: CASSDAGQGSYEQYF.

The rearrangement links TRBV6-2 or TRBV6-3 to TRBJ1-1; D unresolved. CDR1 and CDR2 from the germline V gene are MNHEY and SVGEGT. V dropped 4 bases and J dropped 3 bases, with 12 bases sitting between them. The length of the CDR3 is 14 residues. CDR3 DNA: TGTGCCAGCAGTTCCCTCGACTTATACACTGAAGCTTTCTTT. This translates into CASSSLDLYTEAFF.

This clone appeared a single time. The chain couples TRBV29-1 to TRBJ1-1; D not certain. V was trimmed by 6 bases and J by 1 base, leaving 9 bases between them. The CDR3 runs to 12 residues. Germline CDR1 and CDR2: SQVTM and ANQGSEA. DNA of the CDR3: TGCAGCGTCCCCCGCGGGAACACTGAAGCTTTCTTT. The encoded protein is CSVPRGNTEAFF.

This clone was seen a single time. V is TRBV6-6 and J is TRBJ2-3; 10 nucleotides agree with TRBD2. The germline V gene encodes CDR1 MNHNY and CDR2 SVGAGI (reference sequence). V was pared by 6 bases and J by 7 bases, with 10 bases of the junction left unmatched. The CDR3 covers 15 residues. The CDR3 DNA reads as TGTGCCAGCAGGACGACTGAGCGGGGGGGGAATACGCAGTATTTT. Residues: CASRTTERGGNTQYF.

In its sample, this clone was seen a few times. CDR3 DNA sequence: TGTGCCAGCAGCTTGGAACGGGGGGGCCTGGATACGCAGTATTTT. Amino acid sequence: CASSLERGGLDTQYF. V is TRBV5-6 and J is TRBJ2-3, with 8 bases identical to TRBD2. This CDR3 spans 15 amino acids. The V gene end was trimmed by 0 bases and the J gene end by 6 bases; junction bases not matched to a gene: 6. Germline V lookup: CDR1 SGHDT, CDR2 YYEEEE.

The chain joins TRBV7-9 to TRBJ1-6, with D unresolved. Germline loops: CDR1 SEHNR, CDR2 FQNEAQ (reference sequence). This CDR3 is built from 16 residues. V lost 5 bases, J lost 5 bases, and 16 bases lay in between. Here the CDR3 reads CASSHLTSLDNSPLHF. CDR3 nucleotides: TGTGCCAGCAGCCACCTGACATCGTTAGATAATTCACCCCTCCACTTT.

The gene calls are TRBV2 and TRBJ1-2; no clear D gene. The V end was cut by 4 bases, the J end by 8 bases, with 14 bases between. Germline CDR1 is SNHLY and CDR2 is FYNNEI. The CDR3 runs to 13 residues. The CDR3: CASSGQVGGGYTF. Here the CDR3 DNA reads TGTGCCAGCAGTGGGCAGGTGGGAGGGGGCTACACCTTC. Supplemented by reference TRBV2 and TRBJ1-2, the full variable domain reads EPEVTQTPSHQVTQMGQEVILRCVPISNHLYFYWYRQILGQKVEFLVSFYNNEISEKSEIFDDQFSVERPDGSNFTLKIRSTKLEDSAMYFCASSGQVGGGYTFGSGTRLTVV.

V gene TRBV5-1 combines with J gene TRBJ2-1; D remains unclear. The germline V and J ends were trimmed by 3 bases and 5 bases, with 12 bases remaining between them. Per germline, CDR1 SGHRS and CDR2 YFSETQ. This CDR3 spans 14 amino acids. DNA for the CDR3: TGCGCCAGCAGCTCGGAGACTCTGAACAATGAGCAGTTCTTC. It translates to CASSSETLNNEQFF.

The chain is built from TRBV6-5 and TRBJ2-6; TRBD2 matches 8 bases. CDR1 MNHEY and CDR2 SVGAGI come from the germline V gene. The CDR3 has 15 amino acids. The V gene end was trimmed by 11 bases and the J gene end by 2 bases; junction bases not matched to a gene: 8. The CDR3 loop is CASRGGLAGANVLTF. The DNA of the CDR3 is TGTGCCTCACGGGGGGGGTTGGCTGGGGCCAACGTCCTGACTTTC.

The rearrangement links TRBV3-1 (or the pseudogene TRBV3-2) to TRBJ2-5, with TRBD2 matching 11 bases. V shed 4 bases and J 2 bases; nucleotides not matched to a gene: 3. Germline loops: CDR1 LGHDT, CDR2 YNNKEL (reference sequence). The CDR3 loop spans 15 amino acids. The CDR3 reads CASSPWTSGQETQYF. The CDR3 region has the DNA TGTGCCAGCAGCCCCTGGACTAGCGGGCAAGAGACCCAGTACTTC.

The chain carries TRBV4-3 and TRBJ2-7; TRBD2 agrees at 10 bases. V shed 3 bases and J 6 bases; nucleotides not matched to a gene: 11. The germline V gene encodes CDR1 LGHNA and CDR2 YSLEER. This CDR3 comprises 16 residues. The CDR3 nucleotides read TGCGCCAGCAGCCAGACCTCCGGCCTAGCGGGGGTCGAGCAGTACTTC. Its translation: CASSQTSGLAGVEQYF.

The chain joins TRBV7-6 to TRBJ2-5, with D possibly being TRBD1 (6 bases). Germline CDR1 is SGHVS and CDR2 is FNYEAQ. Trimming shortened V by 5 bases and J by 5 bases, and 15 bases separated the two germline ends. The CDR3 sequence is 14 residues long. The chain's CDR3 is CASSQPTGLETQYF. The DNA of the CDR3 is TGTGCCAGCAGCCAACCAACAGGGTTGGAGACCCAGTACTTC.

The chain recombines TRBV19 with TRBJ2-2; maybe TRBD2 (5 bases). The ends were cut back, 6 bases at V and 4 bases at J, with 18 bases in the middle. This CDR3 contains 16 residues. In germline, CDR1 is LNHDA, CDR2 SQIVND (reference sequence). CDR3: CASRAVIGGGTGELFF. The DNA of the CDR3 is TGTGCCAGTAGAGCGGTAATCGGCGGCGGCACCGGGGAGCTGTTTTTT. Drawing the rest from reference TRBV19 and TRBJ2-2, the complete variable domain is DGGITQSPKYLFRKEGQNVTLSCEQNLNHDAMYWYRQDPGQGLRLIYYSQIVNDFQKGDIAEGYSVSREKKESFPLTVTSAQKNPTAFYLCASRAVIGGGTGELFFGEGSRLTVL.

The CDR3 nucleotides read TGTGCCAGTACCCCCTTTAGTGCCTCCTATGGCTACACCTTC. Encoded protein: CASTPFSASYGYTF. The gene calls are TRBV19 and TRBJ1-2; D gene ambiguous. The ends were cut back, 7 bases at V and 4 bases at J, with 16 bases in the middle. Looked up from germline, CDR1 is LNHDA and CDR2 is SQIVND (reference sequence). The CDR3 consists of 14 residues. The full variable domain, with the rest looked up from reference TRBV19 and TRBJ1-2, is DGGITQSPKYLFRKEGQNVTLSCEQNLNHDAMYWYRQDPGQGLRLIYYSQIVNDFQKGDIAEGYSVSREKKESFPLTVTSAQKNPTAFYLCASTPFSASYGYTFGSGTRLTVV.

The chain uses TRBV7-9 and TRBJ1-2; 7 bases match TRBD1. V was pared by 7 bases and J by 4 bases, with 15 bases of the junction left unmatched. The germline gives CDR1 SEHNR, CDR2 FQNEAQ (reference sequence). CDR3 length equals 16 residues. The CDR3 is CASIPQGVVLSYGYTF. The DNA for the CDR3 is TGTGCCAGCATCCCCCAGGGGGTAGTCTTGAGCTATGGCTACACCTTC.

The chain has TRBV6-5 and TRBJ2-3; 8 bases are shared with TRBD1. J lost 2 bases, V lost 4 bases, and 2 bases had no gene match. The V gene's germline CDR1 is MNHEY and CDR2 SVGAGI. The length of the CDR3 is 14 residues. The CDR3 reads CASSWTGPTDTQYF. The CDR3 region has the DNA TGTGCCAGCAGTTGGACAGGGCCCACAGATACGCAGTATTTT.

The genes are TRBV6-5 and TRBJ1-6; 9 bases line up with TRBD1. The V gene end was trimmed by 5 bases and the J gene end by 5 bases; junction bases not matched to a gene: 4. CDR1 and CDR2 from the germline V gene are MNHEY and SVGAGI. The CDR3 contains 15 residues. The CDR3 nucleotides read TGTGCCAGCAGTCCGCGGGACAGGGATAATTCACCCCTCCACTTT. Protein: CASSPRDRDNSPLHF.

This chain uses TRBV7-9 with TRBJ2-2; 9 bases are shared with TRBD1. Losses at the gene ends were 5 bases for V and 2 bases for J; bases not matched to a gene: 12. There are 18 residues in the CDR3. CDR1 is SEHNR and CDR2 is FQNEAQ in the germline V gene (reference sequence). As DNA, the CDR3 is TGTGCCAGCAGCCACTTCGGGACAGGGATCGGTAACACCGGGGAGCTGTTTTTT. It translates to CASSHFGTGIGNTGELFF.

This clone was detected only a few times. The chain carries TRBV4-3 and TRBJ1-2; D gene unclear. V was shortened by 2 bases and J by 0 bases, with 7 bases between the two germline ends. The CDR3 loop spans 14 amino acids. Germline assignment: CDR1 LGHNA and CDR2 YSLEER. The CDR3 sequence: CASSQITTNYGYTF. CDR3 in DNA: TGCGCCAGCAGCCAAATTACAACTAACTATGGCTACACCTTC.

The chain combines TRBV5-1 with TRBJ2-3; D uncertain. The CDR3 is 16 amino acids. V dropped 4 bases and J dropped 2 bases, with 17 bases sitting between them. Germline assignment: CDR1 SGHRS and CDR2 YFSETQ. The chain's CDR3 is CASSETLFPSTDTQYF. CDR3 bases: TGCGCCAGCAGCGAGACTCTATTTCCGTCCACAGATACGCAGTATTTT.

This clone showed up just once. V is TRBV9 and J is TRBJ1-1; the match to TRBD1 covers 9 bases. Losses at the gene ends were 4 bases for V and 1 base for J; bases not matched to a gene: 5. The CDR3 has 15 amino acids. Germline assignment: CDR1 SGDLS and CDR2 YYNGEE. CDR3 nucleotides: TGTGCCAGCAGCCTTCCACAGGGGGCGAACACTGAAGCTTTCTTT. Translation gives CASSLPQGANTEAFF.

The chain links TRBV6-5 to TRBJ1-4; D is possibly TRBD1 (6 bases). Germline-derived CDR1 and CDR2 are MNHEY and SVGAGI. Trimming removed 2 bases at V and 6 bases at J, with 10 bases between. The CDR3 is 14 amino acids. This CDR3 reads CASSYGGADEKLFF. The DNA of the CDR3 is TGTGCCAGCAGTTACGGGGGGGCTGATGAAAAACTGTTTTTT.

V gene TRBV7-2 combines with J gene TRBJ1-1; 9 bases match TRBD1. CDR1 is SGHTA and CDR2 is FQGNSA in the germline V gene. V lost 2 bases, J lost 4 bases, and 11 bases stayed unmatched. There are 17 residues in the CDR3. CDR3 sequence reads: CASSLSVGTGSITEAFF. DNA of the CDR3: TGTGCCAGCAGCTTATCTGTAGGGACAGGGAGTATCACTGAAGCTTTCTTT.

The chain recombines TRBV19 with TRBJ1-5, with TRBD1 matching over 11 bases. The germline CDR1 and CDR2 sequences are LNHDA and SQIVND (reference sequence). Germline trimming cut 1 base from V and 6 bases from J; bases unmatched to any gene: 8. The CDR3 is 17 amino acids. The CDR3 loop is CASSIGTGTGGSQPQHF. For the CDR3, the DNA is TGTGCCAGTAGTATAGGTACTGGGACAGGGGGAAGTCAGCCCCAGCATTTT.

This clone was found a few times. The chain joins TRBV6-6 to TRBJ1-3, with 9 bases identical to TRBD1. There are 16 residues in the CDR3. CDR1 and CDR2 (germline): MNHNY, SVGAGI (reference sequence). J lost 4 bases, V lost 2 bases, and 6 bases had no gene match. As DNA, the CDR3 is TGTGCCAGCAGTTACGGACAGGGGTTATGGGGAAACACCATATATTTT. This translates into CASSYGQGLWGNTIYF.

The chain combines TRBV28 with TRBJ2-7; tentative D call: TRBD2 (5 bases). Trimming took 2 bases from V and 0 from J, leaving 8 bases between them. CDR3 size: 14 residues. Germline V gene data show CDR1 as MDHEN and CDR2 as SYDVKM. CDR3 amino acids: CASSLAGSSYEQYF. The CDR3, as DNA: TGTGCCAGCAGTTTAGCGGGTAGCTCCTACGAGCAGTACTTC.

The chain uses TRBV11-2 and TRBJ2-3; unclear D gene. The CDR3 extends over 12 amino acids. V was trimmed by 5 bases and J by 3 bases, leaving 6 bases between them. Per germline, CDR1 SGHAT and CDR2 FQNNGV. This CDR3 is CASSTGTDTQYF. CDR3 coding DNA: TGTGCCAGCAGCACCGGGACAGATACGCAGTATTTT.

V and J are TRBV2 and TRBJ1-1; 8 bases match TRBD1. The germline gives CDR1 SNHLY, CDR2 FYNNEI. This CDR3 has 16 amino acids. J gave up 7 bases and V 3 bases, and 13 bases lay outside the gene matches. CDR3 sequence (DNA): TGTGCCAGCAGTGACATTCAGGGGGCTGCAGTCGGTGAAGCTTTCTTT. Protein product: CASSDIQGAAVGEAFF. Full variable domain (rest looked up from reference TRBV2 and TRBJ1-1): EPEVTQTPSHQVTQMGQEVILRCVPISNHLYFYWYRQILGQKVEFLVSFYNNEISEKSEIFDDQFSVERPDGSNFTLKIRSTKLEDSAMYFCASSDIQGAAVGEAFFGQGTRLTVV.